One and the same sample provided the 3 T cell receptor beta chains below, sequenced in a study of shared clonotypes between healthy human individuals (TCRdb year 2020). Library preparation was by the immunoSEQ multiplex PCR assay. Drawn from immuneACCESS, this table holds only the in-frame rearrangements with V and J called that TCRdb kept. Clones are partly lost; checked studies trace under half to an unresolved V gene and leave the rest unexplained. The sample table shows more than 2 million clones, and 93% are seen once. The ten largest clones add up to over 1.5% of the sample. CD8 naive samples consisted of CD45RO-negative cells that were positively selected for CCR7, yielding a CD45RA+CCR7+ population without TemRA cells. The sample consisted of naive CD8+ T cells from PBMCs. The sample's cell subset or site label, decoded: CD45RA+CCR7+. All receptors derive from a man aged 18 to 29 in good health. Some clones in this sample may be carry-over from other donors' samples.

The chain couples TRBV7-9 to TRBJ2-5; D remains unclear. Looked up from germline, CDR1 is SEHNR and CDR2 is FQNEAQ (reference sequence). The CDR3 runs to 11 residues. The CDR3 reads CVGLRGETQYF. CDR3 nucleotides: TGTGTGGGGTTACGCGGAGAGACCCAGTACTTC.

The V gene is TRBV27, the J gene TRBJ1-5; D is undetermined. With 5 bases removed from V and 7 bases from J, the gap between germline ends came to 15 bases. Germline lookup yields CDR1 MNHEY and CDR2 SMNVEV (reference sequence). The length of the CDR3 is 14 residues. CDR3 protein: CASSDLSSGQPQHF. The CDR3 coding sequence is TGTGCCAGCAGTGACCTGTCGTCCGGACAGCCCCAGCATTTT.

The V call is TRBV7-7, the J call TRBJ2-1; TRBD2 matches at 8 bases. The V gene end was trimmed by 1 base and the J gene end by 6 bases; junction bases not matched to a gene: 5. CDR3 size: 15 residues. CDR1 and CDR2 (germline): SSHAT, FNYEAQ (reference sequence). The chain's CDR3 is CASSLDSGRTNEQFF. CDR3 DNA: TGTGCCAGCAGCTTAGACAGCGGGAGAACCAATGAGCAGTTCTTC.